The 21 T cell receptor beta chains given below trace back to one sample, sequenced in a study of blood T cell repertoires in COVID-19. The method was immunoSEQ multiplex PCR; TCRdb's version includes in-frame clones alone and lacks a portion of them. This sample yields over 120,000 clones, of which roughly 88% are seen a single time; roughly 10% belongs to the top ten. Sequencing was carried out using peripheral blood. The source is a man aged 55 to 70 with active or convalescent COVID-19.

Comments on this clone: This may arise from a read error, as a much more abundant clone is one base away. CDR3 loop: CASSLDRNTEAFF. The CDR3 DNA follows: TGCGCCAGCAGCTTGGACAGGAACACTGAAGCTTTCTTT. V usage is TRBV5-1 and J usage is TRBJ1-1; the D is unclear. In germline, CDR1 is SGHRS, CDR2 YFSETQ. The V gene lost 0 bases and the J gene lost 1 base, with 4 bases spanning the gap. The CDR3 covers 13 residues. Looking up the rest from reference TRBV5-1 and TRBJ1-1 gives the full variable domain: KAGVTQTPRYLIKTRGQQVTLSCSPISGHRSVSWYQQTPGQGLQFLFEYFSETQRNKGNFPGRFSGRQFSNSRSEMNVSTLELGDSALYLCASSLDRNTEAFFGQGTRLTVV.

This clone was observed a handful of times. The rearrangement uses TRBV11-2 and TRBJ2-7; unclear D gene. The CDR3 runs to 12 residues. V was trimmed by 2 bases and J by 3 bases, leaving 5 bases between them. CDR1 and CDR2 from the germline V gene are SGHAT and FQNNGV. CDR3 amino acids: CASSLFSYEQYV. For the CDR3, the DNA is TGTGCCAGCAGCTTATTTAGCTACGAGCAGTACGTC.

The chain combines TRBV4-2 with TRBJ1-2; D gene ambiguous. V lost 0 bases and J 3 bases, leaving 8 bases between the germline ends. The CDR3 sequence is 14 residues long. Germline CDR1 is LGHNA and CDR2 is YNFKEQ. In DNA, the CDR3 is TGTGCCAGCAGCCAAGATGAGGCCTACTATGGCTACACCTTC. It encodes CASSQDEAYYGYTF.

This clone was seen only a few times. The rearrangement joins TRBV6-2 or TRBV6-3 to TRBJ2-1, with 7 bases fitting TRBD2. The CDR3 loop spans 17 amino acids. Germline values: CDR1 MNHEY, CDR2 SVGEGT. Germline trimming cut 2 bases from V and 6 bases from J; bases unmatched to any gene: 13. The CDR3 here is CASSYETLAGDGNEQFF. DNA of the CDR3: TGTGCCAGCAGTTACGAGACTCTGGCGGGAGACGGCAATGAGCAGTTCTTC.

The rearrangement links TRBV6-5 to TRBJ1-5; 8 bases map to TRBD1. V shed 6 bases, J shed 7 bases, and the junction held 8 bases outside the gene matches. The CDR3 consists of 14 residues. The germline CDR1 and CDR2 sequences are MNHEY and SVGAGI. The CDR3 DNA reads as TGTGCCAGCAGCCGAGGACAGGGATGGCAGCCCCAGCATTTT. It yields the protein CASSRGQGWQPQHF.

The CDR3 DNA follows: TGTGCCAGCAGTGAAGCCTTCCGGGACAGCCTTACCTACGAGCAGTACTTC. Its protein is CASSEAFRDSLTYEQYF. This rearrangement joins TRBV6-1 to TRBJ2-7, with 7 bases aligning to TRBD1. Germline CDR1 MNHNS, CDR2 SASEGT. After removal of 0 bases from V and 2 bases from J, the junction contained 10 bases not matched to a gene. The CDR3 runs to 17 residues.

The rearrangement joins TRBV29-1 to TRBJ2-1; D ambiguous. The CDR3 is 15 residues long. Germline CDR1 and CDR2: SQVTM and ANQGSEA. V lost 8 bases and J 1 base, leaving 18 bases between the germline ends. CDR3 amino acids: CSTIPGVASYNEQFF. DNA for the CDR3: TGCAGCACCATACCCGGAGTAGCTTCCTACAATGAGCAGTTCTTC.

The count of this clone is one. The chain's CDR3 is CASSHHPSSGRLSDTQYF. The CDR3 DNA sequence: TGTGCCAGCAGCCATCACCCCTCTAGCGGGAGGCTGTCAGATACGCAGTATTTT. This sequence joins TRBV5-8 and TRBJ2-3; 11 nucleotides align to TRBD2. V trimming: 4 bases; J trimming: 4 bases; junction bases outside the gene matches: 14. This CDR3 spans 18 amino acids. Germline V gene sequence: CDR1 SGHTS, CDR2 YDEGEE.

This clone was counted a single time. CDR3 coding DNA: TGCGCCAGCAGCCCGGACACTGATCCCTCCTACAATGAGCAGTTCTTC. This encodes CASSPDTDPSYNEQFF. The chain joins TRBV5-1 to TRBJ2-1; TRBD1 is a possible D gene (5 bases). This CDR3 comprises 16 residues. Trimming stripped 4 bases from V and 0 bases from J, with 14 bases between. The V gene's germline CDR1 is SGHRS and CDR2 YFSETQ.

The J gene is TRBJ2-7, the V gene TRBV7-6; 13 bases match TRBD2. Germline CDR1 SGHVS, CDR2 FNYEAQ. Trimming at V came to 1 base and at J to 6 bases, leaving 18 bases not matched to a gene. This CDR3 is 20 amino acids long. CDR3 loop: CASSLEPPGQVGLAGREQYV. The CDR3 DNA reads as TGTGCCAGCAGCTTAGAACCACCGGGGCAGGTGGGACTAGCGGGACGCGAGCAGTACGTC.

This clone showed up just once. The CDR3 nucleotides are TGTGCCAGCAGCTCGAACTCGGTTAACACTGAAGCTTTCTTT. Its protein is CASSSNSVNTEAFF. The gene calls are TRBV7-2 and TRBJ1-1; D unclear. The CDR3 extends over 14 amino acids. Germline lookup yields CDR1 SGHTA and CDR2 FQGNSA. With 4 bases removed from V and 2 bases from J, the gap between germline ends came to 11 bases.

The V call is TRBV4-1, the J call TRBJ1-1; no reliable D call. Germline V gene sequence: CDR1 MGHRA, CDR2 YSYEKL. The ends were cut back, 4 bases at V and 1 base at J, with 7 bases in the middle. The CDR3 length is 13 residues. The CDR3 sequence is CASSLRGNTEAFF. The DNA of the CDR3 is TGCGCCAGCAGCCTGCGGGGGAACACTGAAGCTTTCTTT.

The CDR3 sequence is CASRSSPNYGYTF. For the CDR3, the DNA is TGTGCCAGCAGGTCGAGCCCTAACTATGGCTACACCTTC. The chain links TRBV7-8 to TRBJ1-2; D not resolved. The germline V gene has CDR1 SGHVS and CDR2 FQNEAQ. The V end lost 6 bases, the J end lost 0 bases, and 8 bases lay between the germline ends. The CDR3 sequence is 13 residues long.

This chain joins TRBV25-1 and TRBJ1-4, with D uncertain. Germline V CDR1 and CDR2: MGHDK, SYGVNS. The CDR3 is 16 residues long. V was clipped by 4 bases and J by 7 bases, with 19 bases between them. The CDR3 reads CASSAAGPAGGEKLFF. The CDR3 DNA is TGTGCCAGCAGTGCGGCCGGGCCAGCTGGAGGTGAAAAACTGTTTTTT.

In its sample, this clone was seen a few times. This chain connects TRBV5-6 to TRBJ2-1; the match to TRBD2 covers 13 bases. The CDR3 runs 17 residues. Germline trimming cut 0 bases from V and 8 bases from J; bases unmatched to any gene: 8. Germline assignment: CDR1 SGHDT and CDR2 YYEEEE. The CDR3 DNA reads as TGTGCCAGCAGCTTGGAGAGCACTAGCGGGGGGGAAGATGAGCAGTTCTTC. It is translated as CASSLESTSGGEDEQFF. Filled out from reference TRBV5-6 and TRBJ2-1, the complete variable domain reads DAGVTQSPTHLIKTRGQQVTLRCSPKSGHDTVSWYQQALGQGPQFIFQYYEEEERQRGNFPDRFSGHQFPNYSSELNVNALLLGDSALYLCASSLESTSGGEDEQFFGPGTRLTVL.

This clone was detected a few times. V gene TRBV4-1 combines with J gene TRBJ2-7; 8 bases map to TRBD2. The CDR3 covers 15 residues. V lost 0 bases to trimming and J lost 5 bases; unmatched junction nucleotides: 6. CDR1 and CDR2 from the germline V gene are MGHRA and YSYEKL. The CDR3 reads CASSQEPGGYNEQYF. Here the CDR3 DNA reads TGCGCCAGCAGCCAAGAGCCGGGGGGGTATAACGAGCAGTACTTC.

This clone came up once. The same CDR3 can be traced to other DNA sequences in this sample. This chain connects TRBV7-9 to TRBJ1-1; TRBD1 aligns across 11 bases. CDR3 length equals 15 residues. Germline V gene sequence: CDR1 SEHNR, CDR2 FQNEAQ (reference sequence). V lost 5 bases, J lost 5 bases, and 7 bases stayed unmatched. The CDR3 spells CASSLGQGARTEAFF. DNA for the CDR3: TGTGCCAGCAGCCTCGGACAGGGGGCGAGGACTGAAGCTTTCTTT.

The chain employs TRBV5-5 and TRBJ1-4; the D gene is possibly TRBD1 (6 bases). CDR3 length equals 15 residues. Between the trimmed V and J ends, which lost 1 base and 8 bases, there was a span of 15 bases. Germline CDR1 reads SGHKS; CDR2 reads YYEKEE (reference sequence). CDR3 nucleotide sequence: TGTGCCAGCAGCTTGAACAGGGTGGCTAGCGAAAAACTGTTTTTT. It specifies CASSLNRVASEKLFF.

The chain is built from TRBV5-1 and TRBJ2-7; D unresolved. Germline V gene sequence: CDR1 SGHRS, CDR2 YFSETQ. This CDR3 has 12 amino acids. Trimming shortened V by 6 bases and J by 3 bases, and 10 bases separated the two germline ends. The CDR3 is CASKRANYEQYV. The CDR3 bases are TGCGCCAGCAAACGTGCGAACTACGAGCAGTACGTC.

The CDR3 loop is CASSPGRGTGNTIYF. In nucleotides, the CDR3 is TGTGCCAGCAGCCCCGGGAGGGGGACTGGAAACACCATATATTTT. The chain is built from TRBV9 and TRBJ1-3; D possibly corresponds to TRBD1 (6 bases). Germline V gene lookup returns CDR1 SGDLS and CDR2 YYNGEE. The CDR3 runs 15 residues. V lost 4 bases and J lost 2, with 13 bases in between.

V is TRBV28 and J is TRBJ1-1; 8 nucleotides agree with TRBD1. The V gene's germline CDR1 is MDHEN and CDR2 SYDVKM. V was pared by 9 bases and J by 1 base, with 10 bases of the junction left unmatched. This CDR3 contains 15 residues. This CDR3 is CASPPGTGTNTEAFF. CDR3 coding DNA: TGTGCCAGTCCTCCCGGGACAGGAACGAACACTGAAGCTTTCTTT. The full variable domain, rest sourced from reference TRBV28 and TRBJ1-1, is DVKVTQSSRYLVKRTGEKVFLECVQDMDHENMFWYRQDPGLGLRLIYFSYDVKMKEKGDIPEGYSVSREKKERFSLILESASTNQTSMYLCASPPGTGTNTEAFFGQGTRLTVV.